This TCR beta chain was identified in a study of vaccination and CD4 T cells after COVID-19. Cultured CD4+ T cell DNA was sequenced using the Oncomine TCR Beta short-read assay. TCRdb reprocessed the PCR reads with MiXCR, giving one entry per CDR3 protein. The sample consists of approximately 9,700 distinct CDR3 sequences, 20% to 30% of them appearing once. Treatment noted: 10-day PBMC culture with coronavirus spike peptide pools or control peptides (ViraFEST assay). A half-volume replacement of the medium with fresh IL-2 medium was performed on days 3 and 7. Germline CDR1 reads DFQATT; CDR2 reads SNEGSKA (reference sequence). The CDR3 loop spans 14 amino acids. J lost 1 base, V lost 3 bases, and 5 bases had no gene match. This clonotype was counted a few times. Its specificity is not known.

This rearrangement joins TRBV20-1 to TRBJ1-1; TRBD1 matches 7 bases. The source is a human donor who received a COVID-19 vaccine. The sequencing here drew on CD4+ T cells from blood, cultured in vitro, taken before SARS-CoV-2 vaccination. The CDR3: CSARPGQQNTEAFF. The CDR3 DNA is TGCAGTGCTAGGCCGGGACAGCAGAACACTGAAGCTTTCTTT.